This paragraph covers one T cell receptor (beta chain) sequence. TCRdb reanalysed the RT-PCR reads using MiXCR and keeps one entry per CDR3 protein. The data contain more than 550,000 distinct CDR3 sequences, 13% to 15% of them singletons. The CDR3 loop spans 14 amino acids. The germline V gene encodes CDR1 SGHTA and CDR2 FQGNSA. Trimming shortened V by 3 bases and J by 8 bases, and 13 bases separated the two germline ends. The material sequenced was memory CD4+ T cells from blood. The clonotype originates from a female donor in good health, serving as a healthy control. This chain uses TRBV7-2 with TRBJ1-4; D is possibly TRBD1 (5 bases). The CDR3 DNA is TGTGCCAGCAGCTTCGGACATCGGCAGGAAAAACTGTTTTTT. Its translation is CASSFGHRQEKLFF.